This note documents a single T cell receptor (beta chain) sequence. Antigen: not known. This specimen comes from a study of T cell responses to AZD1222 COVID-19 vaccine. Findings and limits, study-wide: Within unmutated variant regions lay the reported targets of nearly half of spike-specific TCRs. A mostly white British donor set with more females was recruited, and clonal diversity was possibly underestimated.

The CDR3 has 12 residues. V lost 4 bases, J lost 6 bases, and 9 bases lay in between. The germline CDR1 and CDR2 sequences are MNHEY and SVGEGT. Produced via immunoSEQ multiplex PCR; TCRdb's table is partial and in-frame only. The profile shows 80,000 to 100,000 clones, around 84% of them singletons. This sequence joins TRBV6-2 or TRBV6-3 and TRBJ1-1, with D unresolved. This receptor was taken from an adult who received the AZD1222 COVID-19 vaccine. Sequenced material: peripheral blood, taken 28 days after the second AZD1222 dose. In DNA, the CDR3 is TGTGCCAGCAGTTTTTCTTGGGCTGAAGCTTTCTTT. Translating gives CASSFSWAEAFF.